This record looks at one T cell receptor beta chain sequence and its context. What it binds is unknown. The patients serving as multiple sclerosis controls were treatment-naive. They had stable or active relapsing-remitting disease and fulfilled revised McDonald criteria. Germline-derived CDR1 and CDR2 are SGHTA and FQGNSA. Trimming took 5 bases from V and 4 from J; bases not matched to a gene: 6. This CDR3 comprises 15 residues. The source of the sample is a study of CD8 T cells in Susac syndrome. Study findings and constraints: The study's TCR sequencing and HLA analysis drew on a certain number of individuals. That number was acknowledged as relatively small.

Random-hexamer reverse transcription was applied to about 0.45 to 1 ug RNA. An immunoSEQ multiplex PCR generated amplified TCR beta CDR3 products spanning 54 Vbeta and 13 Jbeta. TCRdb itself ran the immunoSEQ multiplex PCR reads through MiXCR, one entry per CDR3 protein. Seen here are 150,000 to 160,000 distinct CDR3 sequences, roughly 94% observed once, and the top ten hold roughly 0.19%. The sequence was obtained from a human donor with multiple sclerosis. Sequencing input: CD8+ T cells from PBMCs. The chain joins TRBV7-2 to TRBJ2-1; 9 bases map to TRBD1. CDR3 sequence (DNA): TGTGCCAGCAGCCACGACAGGGGGACTTACAATGAGCAGTTCTTC. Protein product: CASSHDRGTYNEQFF.